The 23 T cell receptor beta chains below all came from one sample that was sequenced in a study of cytomegalovirus exposure and HLA in healthy donors. Primers included in the PCR were 60 Vbeta and 13 Jbeta primers. TCRdb keeps only in-frame clones here, not all; method: immunoSEQ multiplex PCR. The data show around 160,000 clones, approximately 82% seen once. What was sequenced was PBMCs. These receptors were obtained from a woman between 35 and 50 years old in good health and CMV-seropositive.

The sample holds a few counts of this clone. V and J are TRBV28 and TRBJ1-1, with a tentative D call TRBD1 (5 bases). The CDR3 consists of 13 residues. CDR1 is MDHEN, CDR2 SYDVKM, per germline. V was clipped by 6 bases and J by 5 bases, with 13 bases between them. CDR3 sequence: CASSQIRATEAFF. The CDR3 nucleotides are TGTGCCAGCAGCCAAATCAGGGCGACTGAAGCTTTCTTT.

The V and J genes are TRBV6-6 and TRBJ2-3, with 9 bases lining up with TRBD2. V lost 6 bases to trimming and J lost 3 bases; unmatched junction nucleotides: 7. CDR1 MNHNY and CDR2 SVGAGI come from the germline V gene (reference sequence). This CDR3 region has 15 residues. Written as DNA, the CDR3 is TGTGCCAGCAGGGAGACTAGCGGCCGGACAGATACGCAGTATTTT. It yields the protein CASRETSGRTDTQYF.

The V and J genes are TRBV6-6 and TRBJ1-2; 12 nucleotides agree with TRBD1. Germline V gene data show CDR1 as MNHNY and CDR2 as SVGAGI (reference sequence). This CDR3 contains 14 residues. Trimming cost V 5 bases and J 7 bases; bases outside gene matches: 5. CDR3 bases: TGTGCCAGCAGTCAGGGGACAGGGGGCTGTGGCTACACCTTC. Amino acid sequence: CASSQGTGGCGYTF.

A note on this clone: The junction does not match germline at one end; this may be a read error. The rearrangement links TRBV7-9 to TRBJ2-2; 11 positions match TRBD2. The CDR3 contains 15 residues. Germline CDR1 reads SEHNR; CDR2 reads FQNEAQ (reference sequence). Written as DNA, the CDR3 is TGTTCCAGCAGCCCACCTAGCGGGAGGACCGGGGAGCTGTTTTTT. It is translated as CSSSPPSGRTGELFF.

The chain links TRBV10-3 to TRBJ1-5; D remains unclear. The length of the CDR3 is 14 residues. Germline CDR1 ENHRY, CDR2 SYGVKD. The V and J ends lost 3 bases and 3 bases respectively, with 9 bases between them. CDR3 protein: CAISDPGFNQPQHF. The CDR3 bases are TGTGCCATCAGTGACCCAGGATTCAATCAGCCCCAGCATTTT.

In regard to this clone: This CDR3 fails to terminate in the conserved phenylalanine or tryptophan, so it likely reflects a read error. V usage is TRBV5-4 and J usage is TRBJ1-1, with TRBD1 identical over 9 bases. In germline, CDR1 is SGHNT, CDR2 YYREEE (reference sequence). This CDR3 contains 17 residues. The junction had 10 bases not matched to a gene; V was cut back by 4 bases and J by 0 bases. DNA of the CDR3: TGTGCCAGCAGCCTAGACAGGGGGTCTACCTTGAACACTGAAGCTTTCCTT. As protein: CASSLDRGSTLNTEAFL.

The chain recombines TRBV5-8 with TRBJ2-5; D is possibly TRBD2 (6 bases). The CDR3 has 15 residues. The V end lost 0 bases, the J end lost 11 bases, and 20 bases lay between the germline ends. From germline, CDR1 is SGHTS and CDR2 YDEGEE. CDR3 amino acids: CASSLAGLGSGEQYF. In nucleotides, the CDR3 is TGTGCCAGCAGCTTGGCCGGTTTAGGGTCGGGGGAGCAGTACTTC.

V usage is TRBV5-1 and J usage is TRBJ1-2; no definite D call. This CDR3 is 13 amino acids long. Germline values: CDR1 SGHRS, CDR2 YFSETQ. V lost 6 bases to trimming and J lost 3 bases, with 12 bases between them. For the CDR3, the DNA is TGCGCCAGCAACGAGGGAGGAGACTATGGCTACACCTTC. Translating gives CASNEGGDYGYTF.

The chain recombines TRBV28 with TRBJ1-4, with D possibly being TRBD1 (5 bases). Trimming pared 5 bases from V and 5 bases from J, leaving 15 bases between. The CDR3 has 15 amino acids. Per germline, CDR1 MDHEN and CDR2 SYDVKM. CDR3 region: CASSAPRRGNEKLFF. CDR3 DNA sequence: TGTGCCAGCAGTGCCCCCCGGAGGGGAAATGAAAAACTGTTTTTT.

This chain joins TRBV7-3 and TRBJ2-3, with D tentatively TRBD2 (6 bases). The CDR3 is made up of 16 amino acids. Per germline, CDR1 SGHTA and CDR2 FQGTGA. Trimming shortened V by 0 bases and J by 1 base, and 11 bases separated the two germline ends. The CDR3 protein is CASSLTLSGGTDTQYF. CDR3 DNA: TGTGCCAGCAGCTTAACCCTTTCGGGAGGCACAGATACGCAGTATTTT.

V is TRBV9 and J is TRBJ1-6; D unclear. Trimming took 0 bases from V and 7 from J, leaving 8 bases between them. Per germline, CDR1 SGDLS and CDR2 YYNGEE. This CDR3 is 14 amino acids long. CDR3 nucleotide sequence: TGTGCCAGCAGCGTAGGAGCAGGCAATTCACCCCTCCACTTT. Residues: CASSVGAGNSPLHF.

The chain uses TRBV7-8 and TRBJ2-2; D perhaps matches TRBD1 (7 bases). Germline V gives CDR1 SGHVS, CDR2 FQNEAQ. V was trimmed by 3 bases and J by 7 bases, leaving 21 bases between them. The CDR3 runs 17 residues. As DNA, the CDR3 is TGTGCCAGCAGCTTCCCCGGACAGGAGGGGAAGGACGGGGAGCTGTTTTTT. It encodes CASSFPGQEGKDGELFF.

This clone was seen just once. The junction differs from germline at one of its ends, possibly a read error. The rearrangement links TRBV7-2 to TRBJ2-2; 11 nucleotides line up with TRBD2. Germline V gene lookup returns CDR1 SGHTA and CDR2 FQGNSA. This CDR3 contains 16 residues. CDR3 DNA sequence: TGTGCCAGCAGCCTAGCGGGAGGTTCGAACACCGGGGAGCTGTTTTTT. It codes for CASSLAGGSNTGELFF.

The chain employs TRBV7-3 and TRBJ1-2; a possible D gene is TRBD1 (5 bases). The CDR3 extends over 16 amino acids. Trimming removed 0 bases at V and 8 bases at J, with 19 bases between. Germline V gene data show CDR1 as SGHTA and CDR2 as FQGTGA. DNA for the CDR3: TGTGCCAGCAGCTTAACGACCGGGACTCCCCTGCAAGGCTACACCTTC. Translation: CASSLTTGTPLQGYTF.

The V gene is TRBV11-3, the J gene TRBJ2-1; 10 nucleotides agree with TRBD2. Germline V gene sequence: CDR1 SGHNT, CDR2 YENEEA. V was pared by 5 bases and J by 13 bases, with 11 bases of the junction left unmatched. The CDR3 extends over 14 amino acids. The CDR3 reads CASSRLKAGGEQFF. CDR3 nucleotide sequence: TGTGCCAGCAGCCGTTTAAAAGCGGGAGGGGAACAGTTCTTC.

V is TRBV27 and J is TRBJ2-5; D call uncertain. The tail of the sequence fits TRBJ2-7 better, so the J call may be wrong. CDR1 is MNHEY, CDR2 SMNVEV, per germline (reference sequence). The CDR3 is made up of 17 amino acids. The CDR3 DNA is TGTGCCAGCAGTTCTTCTCCGGCCACCTCCTTAGCCTACGAGCAGTACTTC. Its protein is CASSSSPATSLAYEQYF.

This clone occurred a few times. The sample carries other DNA sequences with the same CDR3. The rearrangement links TRBV4-1 to TRBJ2-6; maybe TRBD2 (6 bases). Trimming cost V 8 bases and J 1 base, with 18 bases left between them. The CDR3 loop spans 17 amino acids. CDR1 MGHRA and CDR2 YSYEKL come from the germline V gene. Here the CDR3 reads CASARGGIISGANVLTF. The DNA of the CDR3 is TGCGCCAGCGCCCGTGGGGGGATAATTTCTGGGGCCAACGTCCTGACTTTC.

The chain carries TRBV21-1 and TRBJ2-5; the DNA was not compared with TRBD2, the D call given in the table. TRBV21-1 is an annotated pseudogene. The CDR3 loop spans 15 amino acids. The CDR3 here is CASSKRVEEEETQYF. The CDR3, as DNA: TGTGCCAGCAGCAAAAGGGTGGAGGAGGAAGAGACCCAGTACTTC.

The V gene is TRBV18, the J gene TRBJ1-1; D is undetermined. The CDR3 is made up of 12 amino acids. Germline loops: CDR1 KGHSH, CDR2 LQKENI. V was clipped by 2 bases and J by 4 bases, with 5 bases between them. CDR3 in amino acids: CASSPEVTEAFF. Written as DNA, the CDR3 is TGTGCCAGCTCACCAGAGGTCACTGAAGCTTTCTTT.

This chain connects TRBV6-5 to TRBJ2-5, with 11 bases that match TRBD2. TRBJ2-7 matches the DNA end more closely, so the J call is doubtful. The CDR3 is 14 residues long. In germline, CDR1 is MNHEY, CDR2 SVGAGI. CDR3 coding DNA: TGTGCCAGTACAACCGGGACTAGCGGCTACGAGCAGTACTTC. Translating it yields CASTTGTSGYEQYF.

The chain combines TRBV28 with TRBJ2-1; 10 bases agree with TRBD1. The CDR3 runs to 14 residues. V lost 9 bases to trimming and J lost 6 bases; unmatched junction nucleotides: 8. CDR1 and CDR2 (germline): MDHEN, SYDVKM. The CDR3 protein is CAREPGQGSNEQFF. DNA for the CDR3: TGTGCCAGGGAGCCGGGACAGGGGAGCAATGAGCAGTTCTTC.

This chain links TRBV1 with TRBJ2-1; the table names TRBD2, a call not compared with the DNA. TRBV1 is designated a pseudogene. The CDR3 spans 16 residues. CDR3 sequence (DNA): TGCACCAGCAGCCACCAAACTAGCGGGATGGTCAATGAGCAGTTCTTC. Translating gives CTSSHQTSGMVNEQFF.

This clone was observed a single time. This sequence joins TRBV18 and TRBJ2-1; TRBD2 matches 7 bases. V shed 3 bases and J 2 bases; nucleotides not matched to a gene: 4. The CDR3 is 15 amino acids. The germline V gene encodes CDR1 KGHSH and CDR2 LQKENI. The CDR3: CASSPMGGAYNEQFF. DNA for the CDR3: TGTGCCAGCTCACCGATGGGAGGGGCCTACAATGAGCAGTTCTTC.